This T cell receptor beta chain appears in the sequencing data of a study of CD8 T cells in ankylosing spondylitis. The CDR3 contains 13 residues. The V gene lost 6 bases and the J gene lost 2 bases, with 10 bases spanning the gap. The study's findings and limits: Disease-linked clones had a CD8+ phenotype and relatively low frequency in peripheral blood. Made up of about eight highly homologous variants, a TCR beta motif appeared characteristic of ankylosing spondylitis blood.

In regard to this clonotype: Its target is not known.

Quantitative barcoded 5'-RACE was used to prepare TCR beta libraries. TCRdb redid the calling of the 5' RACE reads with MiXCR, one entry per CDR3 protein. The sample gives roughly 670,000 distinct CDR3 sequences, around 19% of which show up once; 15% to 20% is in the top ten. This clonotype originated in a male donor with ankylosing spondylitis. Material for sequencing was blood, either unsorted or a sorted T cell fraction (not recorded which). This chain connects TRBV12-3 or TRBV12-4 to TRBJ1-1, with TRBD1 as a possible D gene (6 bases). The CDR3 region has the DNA TGTGCCAGCAGGATGACAGGAAACACTGAAGCTTTCTTT. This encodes CASRMTGNTEAFF.